This TCR beta chain comes out of a study of blood T cell repertoires in COVID-19. The wider study: Spain, Italy and the United States supplied samples that represented acute and convalescent COVID-19. Nucleic acid was either cDNA or gDNA, and it came from T cells, B-cell-depleted T cells, or PBMCs.

The V segment lost 5 bases and the J segment 7 bases; nucleotides outside the gene matches: 9. The CDR3 runs to 16 residues. CDR1 is SGHTA and CDR2 is FQGNSA in the germline V gene. Sequencing used immunoSEQ multiplex PCR; TCRdb keeps in-frame clones, though not all of them. The sample lists over 100,000 clones; roughly 86% were seen once. The receptor was derived from a middle-aged man with acute or convalescent COVID-19. This chain uses TRBV7-2 with TRBJ2-2; 11 bases are a match to TRBD2. Sequences were obtained from peripheral blood. The CDR3 coding sequence is TGTGCCAGCAGCCCCATAGCGGGGGGGCCAATCGGGGAGCTGTTTTTT. Its translation: CASSPIAGGPIGELFF. Full variable domain (remainder filled in from reference TRBV7-2 and TRBJ2-2): GAGVSQSPSNKVTEKGKDVELRCDPISGHTALYWYRQSLGQGLEFLIYFQGNSAPDKSGLPSDRFSAERTGGSVSTLTIQRTQQEDSAVYLCASSPIAGGPIGELFFGEGSRLTVL.